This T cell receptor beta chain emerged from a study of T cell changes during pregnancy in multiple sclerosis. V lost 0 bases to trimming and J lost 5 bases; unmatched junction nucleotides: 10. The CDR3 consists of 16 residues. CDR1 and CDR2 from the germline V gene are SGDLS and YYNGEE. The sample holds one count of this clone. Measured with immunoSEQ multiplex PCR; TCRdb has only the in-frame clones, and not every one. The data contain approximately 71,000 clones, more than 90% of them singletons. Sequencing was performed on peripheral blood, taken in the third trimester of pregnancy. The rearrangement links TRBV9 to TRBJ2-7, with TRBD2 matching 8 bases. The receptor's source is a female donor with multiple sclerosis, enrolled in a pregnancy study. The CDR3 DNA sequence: TGTGCCAGCAGCGTAGTGGCGGGGGGCGGGATCGACGAGCAGTACTTC. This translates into CASSVVAGGGIDEQYF.